The 10 T cell receptor beta chains in this list originate from one sample, sequenced in a study of T cells in narcolepsy. Generated by immunoSEQ multiplex PCR, the TCRdb table keeps only in-frame clones and is missing some. This sample has tens of thousands of clones; over 80% occur once, and the top ten carry around 2.6%. The sample comprised CD45RA- memory CD4+ T cells from PBMCs. All receptors derive from a human donor with narcolepsy.

There are a few counts of this clone. V and J are TRBV7-6 and TRBJ1-1; no definite D call. The CDR3 consists of 12 residues. Per the germline V gene, CDR1 is SGHVS and CDR2 is FNYEAQ. V gave up 2 bases and J gave up 7 bases, with 8 bases separating them. For the CDR3, the DNA is TGTGCCAGCAGCTTACCCCAGAGTGAAGCTTTCTTT. Protein: CASSLPQSEAFF.

CDR3 DNA sequence: TGTGCCAGCAGCCTAGACGGCCACTCGAACACCGGGGAGCTGTTTTTT. Protein product: CASSLDGHSNTGELFF. The V and J genes are TRBV4-2 and TRBJ2-2; D unclear. Deletions cut 4 bases from V and 0 bases from J, with 12 bases between. CDR3 length equals 16 residues. The germline CDR1 and CDR2 sequences are LGHNA and YNFKEQ.

The sample holds a few counts of this clone. The J gene is TRBJ2-7, the V gene TRBV5-1; 8 bases fit TRBD1. Losses at the gene ends were 4 bases for V and 2 bases for J; bases not matched to a gene: 11. This CDR3 spans 16 amino acids. Germline loops: CDR1 SGHRS, CDR2 YFSETQ. The CDR3 DNA is TGCGCCAGCAGCGATGGGGGACAGGTTACTACCTACGAGCAGTACTTC. Translating it yields CASSDGGQVTTYEQYF.

This chain joins TRBV4-1 and TRBJ1-2; D call uncertain. V lost 0 bases and J lost 6, with 17 bases in between. Germline CDR1 and CDR2: MGHRA and YSYEKL. The CDR3 loop spans 16 amino acids. Here the CDR3 DNA reads TGCGCCAGCAGCCAAGATGGTCGGACGTCCCAAAATGGCTACACCTTC. Translation: CASSQDGRTSQNGYTF.

V usage is TRBV4-1 and J usage is TRBJ1-1, with 9 bases matching TRBD1. Germline V gene sequence: CDR1 MGHRA, CDR2 YSYEKL. The CDR3 consists of 14 residues. V gave up 3 bases and J gave up 4 bases; unmatched junction bases: 3. The chain's CDR3 is CASSQGQGGTEAFF. The CDR3 DNA reads TGCGCCAGCAGCCAGGGACAGGGCGGCACTGAAGCTTTCTTT.

This chain joins TRBV5-1 and TRBJ1-4; D may be TRBD1 (6 bases). Per germline, CDR1 SGHRS and CDR2 YFSETQ. The CDR3 spans 13 residues. Trimming stripped 5 bases from V and 8 bases from J, with 13 bases between. CDR3 protein: CASRDVGGEKLFF. DNA for the CDR3: TGCGCCAGCAGGGACGTGGGGGGCGAAAAACTGTTTTTT. Drawing the rest from reference TRBV5-1 and TRBJ1-4, the complete variable domain is KAGVTQTPRYLIKTRGQQVTLSCSPISGHRSVSWYQQTPGQGLQFLFEYFSETQRNKGNFPGRFSGRQFSNSRSEMNVSTLELGDSALYLCASRDVGGEKLFFGSGTQLSVL.

V gene TRBV6-1 combines with J gene TRBJ1-1; perhaps TRBD1 as D (6 bases). Germline lookup yields CDR1 MNHNS and CDR2 SASEGT. The CDR3 is 14 amino acids. V was cut by 5 bases and J by 0 bases, with 10 bases left in between. CDR3 amino acids: CASSSQGLNTEAFF. The CDR3 DNA is TGTGCCAGCAGTTCGCAGGGGCTGAACACTGAAGCTTTCTTT.

The V and J genes are TRBV19 and TRBJ2-2; D possibly uses TRBD1 or TRBD2 (6 bases each). Looked up from germline, CDR1 is LNHDA and CDR2 is SQIVND (reference sequence). V was cut by 0 bases and J by 1 base, with 12 bases left in between. The CDR3 covers 17 residues. The CDR3 loop is CASSIERGRLNTGELFF. CDR3 in DNA: TGTGCCAGTAGTATAGAACGGGGGCGCTTGAACACCGGGGAGCTGTTTTTT.

The chain recombines TRBV2 with TRBJ2-7, with 12 bases matching TRBD1. Looked up from germline, CDR1 is SNHLY and CDR2 is FYNNEI. This CDR3 has 16 amino acids. Trimming took 6 bases from V and 5 from J; bases not matched to a gene: 11. CDR3 amino acids: CASSRRDRGRNDEQYF. In DNA form, the CDR3 reads TGTGCCAGCAGCCGACGGGACAGGGGGCGCAACGACGAGCAGTACTTC.

J is TRBJ1-1 and V is TRBV6-5, with a weak D call TRBD1 (5 bases). V dropped 4 bases and J dropped 5 bases, with 14 bases sitting between them. Germline values: CDR1 MNHEY, CDR2 SVGAGI. The CDR3 totals 14 residues. This CDR3 reads CASSWGGPGTEAFF. The CDR3 DNA is TGTGCCAGCAGTTGGGGAGGCCCAGGGACTGAAGCTTTCTTT.